A single sample is the source of the 13 T cell receptor beta chains below, sequenced in a study of tumor and adjacent non-tumor tissue in lung cancer. Three rounds of nested PCR, following a modified ARM-PCR protocol, produced the TCRbeta library. TCRdb reanalysed the multiplex PCR reads using MiXCR and keeps one entry per CDR3 protein. The sample records roughly 65,000 distinct CDR3 sequences, 55% to 70% being singletons. The template was RNA from unsorted bulk tissue. Sequencing was performed on lung tumor tissue. These receptors were taken from a man aged 50 to 60 with non-small cell lung cancer.

A note on this clonotype: The junction departs from the called germline gene at one end, perhaps through a read error. V and J are TRBV11-3 and TRBJ2-5; 10 bases agree with TRBD2. The CDR3 extends over 17 amino acids. Germline V lookup: CDR1 SGHNT, CDR2 YENEEA. In DNA form, the CDR3 reads TGTGCCAGTAGCTTATCAGCTAGCGGGGGTTTACAAGAGGCCCAGTACTTC. Protein: CASSLSASGGLQEAQYF.

A note on this clonotype: This may come from a read error, since a much larger clone is one base off. The final CDR3 position lacks the conserved phenylalanine or tryptophan, pointing to a likely read error. The gene calls are TRBV20-1 and TRBJ2-7, with 10 bases that match TRBD2. The CDR3 runs to 15 residues. Germline V lookup: CDR1 DFQATT, CDR2 SNEGSKA (reference sequence). V lost 3 bases and J lost 3; bases outside the gene matches: 8. CDR3 residues: CSARGTSGDHYEQYL. CDR3 nucleotide sequence: TGCAGTGCTAGGGGAACTAGCGGGGATCACTACGAGCAGTACTTA.

As regards this clonotype: A much bigger clone sits one base away, suggesting this may be a read error. The chain links TRBV10-3 to TRBJ2-5; 9 nucleotides line up with TRBD1. The CDR3 consists of 15 residues. The germline V gene encodes CDR1 ENHRY and CDR2 SYGVKD. The DNA for the CDR3 is TGTGTCATCAGTCCCGACAGGGGGGATCAAGAGACCCAGTACTTC. This translates into CVISPDRGDQETQYF.

In regard to this clonotype: Relative to the germline gene, one junction end is altered; a read error may explain this. The genes are TRBV5-5 and TRBJ2-3; perhaps TRBD1 as D (6 bases). The CDR3 sequence is 16 residues long. The germline V gene encodes CDR1 SGHKS and CDR2 YYEKEE (reference sequence). Here the CDR3 DNA reads TGTGCCAGCAGCCCGTTGTTGACAGGTATCACAGATGCGCAGTATTTT. Its protein product is CASSPLLTGITDAQYF.

In the case of this clonotype: Here the CDR3 omits its conserved ending phenylalanine or tryptophan, so a read error is the likely source. It is unclear where the CDR3 begins or ends on the DNA, so no DNA is shown, and the CDR3 is as TCRdb lists it. V is TRBV11-3 and J is TRBJ2-1. The CDR3 extends over 12 residues, inclusive of both ends. In germline, CDR1 is SGHNT, CDR2 YENEEA. The CDR3 spells CTSSLERSGLVL.

The V and J genes are TRBV6-2 or TRBV6-3 and TRBJ2-7; TRBD1 or TRBD2 may be the D gene (5 bases each). CDR3 length: 15 amino acids. The V gene's germline CDR1 is MNHEY and CDR2 SVGEGT. V lost 5 bases, J lost 0 bases, and 14 bases lay in between. The DNA of the CDR3 is TGTGCCAGCAGTGGCCTGGGGCGGGCCTCCTACGAGCAGTACTTC. Its translation: CASSGLGRASYEQYF.

As to this clonotype: Being one base from a much bigger clone, this may be a read error. The V and J genes are TRBV29-1 and TRBJ1-6; 9 bases are a match to TRBD1. The CDR3 covers 14 residues. The germline gives CDR1 SQVTM, CDR2 ANQGSEA. The CDR3, as DNA: TGCAGCGTTACACAGGGGGCAAGCGATTCACCCCTCCGCTTT. It codes for CSVTQGASDSPLRF.

To note about this clonotype: Germline and junction disagree at one end, which may indicate a read error. The chain couples TRBV19 to TRBJ2-2; perhaps TRBD1 as D (5 bases). Germline loops: CDR1 LNHDA, CDR2 SQIVND (reference sequence). The length of the CDR3 is 14 residues. CDR3 sequence (DNA): TGTGCCAGCAGTACAAAGACAGACACCGGGGAGCTGTTTTTT. It yields the protein CASSTKTDTGELFF. The full variable domain, with the rest looked up from reference TRBV19 and TRBJ2-2, is DGGITQSPKYLFRKEGQNVTLSCEQNLNHDAMYWYRQDPGQGLRLIYYSQIVNDFQKGDIAEGYSVSREKKESFPLTVTSAQKNPTAFYLCASSTKTDTGELFFGEGSRLTVL.

This clonotype was detected only a few times. It may be a read error: a sequence one base away is much more abundant. This rearrangement joins TRBV12-3 or TRBV12-4 to TRBJ2-7; D is ambiguous. The CDR3 is 13 residues long. The CDR3 sequence is CTSSPGPRYEQYF. Here the CDR3 DNA reads TGTACCAGCAGTCCCGGGCCCCGCTACGAGCAGTACTTC.

This clonotype was picked up a small number of times. The rearrangement links TRBV28 to TRBJ1-2; D is perhaps TRBD1 (6 bases). This CDR3 has 16 amino acids. Trimming cost V 5 bases and J 3 bases, with 19 bases left between them. The germline gives CDR1 MDHEN, CDR2 SYDVKM. CDR3 sequence reads: CASSPQEGGRYYGYTF. The CDR3 nucleotides read TGTGCCAGCAGTCCACAGGAGGGGGGGAGGTACTATGGCTACACCTTC.

A note on this clonotype: A read error may be the cause here, since a much bigger clone is one base away. V is TRBV6-1 and J is TRBJ2-4, with 9 positions matching TRBD1. Germline V gene data show CDR1 as MNHNS and CDR2 as SASEGT. The CDR3 loop spans 15 amino acids. J gave up 5 bases and V 4 bases, and 6 bases lay outside the gene matches. The CDR3 coding sequence is TGTGCCAGCAGTGCGGGACAGGGTGGGCAAAACATTCAGTACTTC. It codes for CASSAGQGGQNIQYF.

As to this clonotype: It may be a read error: a sequence one base away is much more abundant. This chain joins TRBV5-4 and TRBJ1-1; D not certain. Per the germline V gene, CDR1 is SGHNT and CDR2 is YYREEE (reference sequence). This CDR3 contains 14 residues. CDR3 loop: CDSSLGIGNTEAFF. The CDR3 region has the DNA TGTGACAGCAGCTTGGGAATAGGGAACACTGAAGCTTTCTTT.

As for this clonotype: A single base separates this from a much larger clone, so it may be a read error. The CDR3 spells CASSYSIDYNEQSF. CDR3 DNA: TGTGCCAGCAGTTACTCGATAGACTACAATGAGCAGTCCTTC. The J gene is TRBJ2-1, the V gene TRBV6-6; tentative D call: TRBD2 (5 bases). Germline V gives CDR1 MNHNY, CDR2 SVGAGI (reference sequence). CDR3 length: 14 amino acids.